This entry lists 17 T cell receptor beta chains sequenced from one sample in a study of a mutant IDH1 vaccine in newly diagnosed glioma. Their recognized antigens are unknown. Time point reported: week 35, safety follow-up. The vaccine gave 300 ug of a 20-mer mutant IDH1 peptide subcutaneously per dose. The assay was immunoSEQ multiplex PCR, and TCRdb's table has in-frame clones only and misses some. The sample contains tens of thousands of clones, around four fifths of which appear only once. Sample: PBMCs, taken from a glioma patient whose treatment included an IDH1 peptide vaccine. These receptors all come from a man aged 25 to 40 with glioma.

The V and J genes are TRBV4-2 and TRBJ1-5; the D gene is possibly TRBD1 (6 bases). V was cut by 4 bases and J by 4 bases, with 17 bases left in between. Germline V gives CDR1 LGHNA, CDR2 YNFKEQ. The CDR3 contains 16 residues. CDR3 coding DNA: TGTGCCAGCAGCCCTCAGCGAGGACAGCATAATCAGCCCCAGCATTTT. Residues: CASSPQRGQHNQPQHF.

The chain combines TRBV27 with TRBJ1-3; D call uncertain. CDR1 and CDR2 (germline): MNHEY, SMNVEV (reference sequence). The length of the CDR3 is 12 residues. Between the trimmed V and J ends, which lost 5 bases and 7 bases, there was a span of 9 bases. The chain's CDR3 is CASSHLENTIYF. In nucleotides, the CDR3 is TGTGCCAGCAGTCACTTAGAGAACACCATATATTTT.

This chain connects TRBV5-1 to TRBJ1-4, with D perhaps TRBD1 (5 bases). The CDR3 has 16 residues. CDR1 and CDR2 from the germline V gene are SGHRS and YFSETQ. V lost 0 bases, J lost 3 bases, and 12 bases lay in between. The CDR3 DNA reads TGCGCCAGCAGCTTGGTTGCGGGGCAGGCTAATGAAAAACTGTTTTTT. As protein: CASSLVAGQANEKLFF.

The chain uses TRBV29-1 and TRBJ2-5; 7 bases are a match to TRBD1. CDR1 SQVTM and CDR2 ANQGSEA come from the germline V gene. V trimming: 6 bases; J trimming: 4 bases; junction bases outside the gene matches: 8. The CDR3 has 13 residues. CDR3 in amino acids: CSVGNYRGETQYF. The CDR3 DNA sequence: TGCAGCGTCGGTAACTACAGGGGAGAGACCCAGTACTTC.

The chain links TRBV6-5 to TRBJ2-5; the match to TRBD2 covers 10 bases. The CDR3 length is 16 residues. The junction had 6 bases not matched to a gene; V was cut back by 0 bases and J by 5 bases. Germline CDR1 and CDR2: MNHEY and SVGAGI. The CDR3 nucleotides are TGTGCCAGCAGTTACTCTCAAGCGGGGGGGCGTGAGACCCAGTACTTC. Its protein is CASSYSQAGGRETQYF.

This clone was picked up one time. This chain uses TRBV4-1 with TRBJ1-1; D is uncertain. Germline loops: CDR1 MGHRA, CDR2 YSYEKL. The CDR3 is 15 residues long. Trimming took 0 bases from V and 1 from J, leaving 9 bases between them. In nucleotides, the CDR3 is TGCGCCAGCAGCCAAGAAGTCAGCAGGAACACTGAAGCTTTCTTT. Protein product: CASSQEVSRNTEAFF.

The rearrangement uses TRBV2 and TRBJ1-1, with 7 bases aligning to TRBD1. Trimming removed 3 bases from V and 7 bases from J; junction bases left unmatched: 5. This CDR3 contains 13 residues. Germline V CDR1 and CDR2: SNHLY, FYNNEI. CDR3 amino acids: CASSDRGLDEAFF. DNA of the CDR3: TGTGCCAGCAGTGATAGGGGGCTTGATGAAGCTTTCTTT.

A single count supports this clone. The chain couples TRBV28 to TRBJ2-3, with a weak D call TRBD2 (6 bases). Trimming took off 4 bases at V and 0 bases at J, with 14 bases between the two ends. The CDR3 extends over 16 amino acids. The germline V gene has CDR1 MDHEN and CDR2 SYDVKM. The CDR3 spells CASSSVLAGSTDTQYF. The CDR3, as DNA: TGTGCCAGCAGTTCCGTCTTGGCGGGGAGCACAGATACGCAGTATTTT.

J is TRBJ1-3 and V is TRBV6-1; tentative D call: TRBD1 (5 bases). This CDR3 is built from 14 residues. The germline V gene encodes CDR1 MNHNS and CDR2 SASEGT. V gave up 1 base and J gave up 4 bases, with 8 bases separating them. CDR3 coding DNA: TGTGCCAGCAGTGAAGGGGGGTTCGGAAACACCATATATTTT. This translates into CASSEGGFGNTIYF.

This clone was seen a handful of times. The chain is built from TRBV18 and TRBJ2-2, with 9 bases fitting TRBD1. V lost 0 bases, J lost 6 bases, and 5 bases stayed unmatched. CDR1 and CDR2 from the germline V gene are KGHSH and LQKENI. The CDR3 extends over 16 amino acids. The CDR3 sequence is CASSPPGQGWSGELFF. The CDR3 DNA follows: TGTGCCAGCTCACCACCGGGACAGGGCTGGTCCGGGGAGCTGTTTTTT.

This clone was observed once. The chain combines TRBV2 with TRBJ2-4; a possible D gene is TRBD1 (7 bases). The CDR3 length is 18 residues. The germline V gene encodes CDR1 SNHLY and CDR2 FYNNEI. V gave up 3 bases and J gave up 0 bases, with 18 bases separating them. CDR3 in DNA: TGTGCCAGCAGTGAGGACAGGAGGGTTTTCTTAGCCAAAAACATTCAGTACTTC. It encodes CASSEDRRVFLAKNIQYF.

This sequence joins TRBV11-2 and TRBJ1-1; D remains ambiguous. Trimming stripped 6 bases from V and 1 base from J, with 18 bases between. The CDR3 spans 16 residues. CDR1 is SGHAT, CDR2 FQNNGV, per germline. CDR3 in amino acids: CASRPLKTSQNTEAFF. The CDR3, as DNA: TGTGCCAGCAGACCCCTTAAGACTTCTCAGAACACTGAAGCTTTCTTT. Together with reference TRBV11-2 and TRBJ1-1, the CDR3 gives the full variable domain: EAGVAQSPRYKIIEKRQSVAFWCNPISGHATLYWYQQILGQGPKLLIQFQNNGVVDDSQLPKDRFSAERLKGVDSTLKIQPAKLEDSAVYLCASRPLKTSQNTEAFFGQGTRLTVV.

The gene calls are TRBV5-4 and TRBJ2-7; D is tentatively TRBD1 or TRBD2 (6 bases each). The CDR3 sequence is 14 residues long. Trimming removed 4 bases from V and 7 bases from J, with 18 bases in between. Germline CDR1 is SGHNT and CDR2 is YYREEE (reference sequence). CDR3 sequence reads: CASSQKGGPGEQYF. CDR3 in DNA: TGTGCCAGCAGCCAGAAAGGGGGGCCTGGAGAGCAGTACTTC.

CDR3 in amino acids: CASSIRGGPIDTGELFF. The CDR3 bases are TGCGCCAGCAGCATAAGGGGGGGCCCCATCGACACCGGGGAGCTGTTTTTT. The chain has TRBV5-1 and TRBJ2-2, with TRBD2 as a possible D gene (7 bases). The CDR3 totals 17 residues. Per germline, CDR1 SGHRS and CDR2 YFSETQ. V was shortened by 4 bases and J by 3 bases, with 19 bases between the two germline ends.

This chain joins TRBV5-1 and TRBJ2-7, with TRBD1 matching 8 bases. V gave up 4 bases and J gave up 4 bases; unmatched junction bases: 7. Germline loops: CDR1 SGHRS, CDR2 YFSETQ. The CDR3 covers 14 residues. CDR3 protein: CASSLRQGQYEQYF. DNA of the CDR3: TGCGCCAGCAGCCTACGACAGGGGCAGTACGAGCAGTACTTC.

CDR3 sequence (DNA): TGTGCCAGCAGCTCCCAGGGCGGGGGTACCGGGGAGCTGTTTTTT. Encoded protein: CASSSQGGGTGELFF. The chain carries TRBV7-8 and TRBJ2-2, with TRBD2 identical over 7 bases. CDR1 and CDR2 from the germline V gene are SGHVS and FQNEAQ. Losses at the gene ends were 4 bases for V and 5 bases for J; bases not matched to a gene: 7. The CDR3 extends over 15 amino acids. Looking up the rest from reference TRBV7-8 and TRBJ2-2 gives the full variable domain: GAGVSQSPRYKVAKRGQDVALRCDPISGHVSLFWYQQALGQGPEFLTYFQNEAQLDKSGLPSDRFFAERPEGSVSTLKIQRTQQEDSAVYLCASSSQGGGTGELFFGEGSRLTVL.

This clone was seen a few times. This chain links TRBV6-5 with TRBJ1-1; the D gene is possibly TRBD1 (6 bases). Trimming took off 6 bases at V and 0 bases at J, with 11 bases between the two ends. The CDR3 is 14 residues long. Germline loops: CDR1 MNHEY, CDR2 SVGAGI. The CDR3 region is CASRGQFMNTEAFF. Here the CDR3 DNA reads TGTGCCAGCAGGGGACAATTCATGAACACTGAAGCTTTCTTT.